The T cell receptor beta chain described here comes from a study of radiotherapy plus CTLA-4 blockade in lung cancer. On this clone itself: Antigen: not known.

Germline V lookup: CDR1 MDHEN, CDR2 SYDVKM. The CDR3 is 16 amino acids. Trimming at V came to 3 bases and at J to 4 bases, leaving 9 bases not matched to a gene. Study-level results: How blood T cell clones changed early, along with interferon-beta, reportedly forecast response best. Radiotherapy was combined with ipilimumab, and tumor-derived TCR clones then expanded in blood.

Clones were read by immunoSEQ multiplex PCR, and TCRdb kept only the in-frame ones, dropping some. The sample has roughly 75,000 clones, 78% seen once. The genes are TRBV28 and TRBJ2-3, with 8 bases aligning to TRBD2. The clonotype comes from a human donor with non-small cell lung cancer whose response to radiotherapy plus ipilimumab could not be evaluated. Some clones in this sample may be carry-over from other donors' samples. The starting material was peripheral blood, obtained from a patient treated with radiotherapy plus ipilimumab. The CDR3 DNA reads TGTGCCAGCAGTTTTGCCAGCGGGGGTAGGGCAGATACGCAGTATTTT. Translation: CASSFASGGRADTQYF. The whole variable domain, remainder taken from reference TRBV28 and TRBJ2-3, is DVKVTQSSRYLVKRTGEKVFLECVQDMDHENMFWYRQDPGLGLRLIYFSYDVKMKEKGDIPEGYSVSREKKERFSLILESASTNQTSMYLCASSFASGGRADTQYFGPGTRLTVL.